This T cell receptor (beta chain) was observed in a study of radiation and T cells in renal cell carcinoma. Study results and caveats: From baseline, blood top tumor clonotypes peaked at 2 weeks post-radiation.

Indicated time point: baseline pretreatment blood. The treatment denotes: 15 Gy SBRT to primary tumor, nephrectomy 4 weeks later. The patient's renal cell carcinoma had clear cell pathology. Clones were read by immunoSEQ multiplex PCR, and TCRdb kept only the in-frame ones, dropping some. This table holds 150,000 or so clones, roughly 84% found once. For this clone: Its antigen is not identified.

The specimen was blood, collected from a patient whose treatment included radiotherapy and nephrectomy. The sequence was collected from a woman in her 50s with renal cell carcinoma.

The CDR3 here is CASSLQNPLRGEAFF. CDR3 DNA: TGTGCCAGCAGCTTACAAAACCCCCTAAGAGGTGAAGCTTTCTTT. The V call is TRBV7-9, the J call TRBJ1-1; D is ambiguous. The ends were cut back, 2 bases at V and 7 bases at J, with 17 bases in the middle. Germline loops: CDR1 SEHNR, CDR2 FQNEAQ (reference sequence). The CDR3 extends over 15 amino acids.